There are a few counts of the clone carrying this T cell receptor beta chain. The antigen is not known. Clones were read by immunoSEQ multiplex PCR, and TCRdb kept only the in-frame ones, dropping some. The sample contains about 160,000 clones, about 85% of which appear only once. This sample was included in a study of cytomegalovirus exposure and HLA in healthy donors. Points from the study as a whole: High sensitivity and specificity were reportedly achieved when the classifier diagnosed cytomegalovirus status.

The sample was PBMCs. The origin of this receptor is a man aged 30 to 45 in good health and CMV-seropositive.

Here the CDR3 DNA reads TGTGCCAGCAGCTTAAAGCCGGGAGGTGCAGATACGCAGTATTTT. This translates into CASSLKPGGADTQYF. The chain couples TRBV7-9 to TRBJ2-3; 7 bases are shared with TRBD2. Germline V gene sequence: CDR1 SEHNR, CDR2 FQNEAQ (reference sequence). The CDR3 is made up of 15 amino acids. After removal of 2 bases from V and 4 bases from J, the junction contained 6 bases not matched to a gene.